This record concerns one TCR beta chain sequence. The sample is drawn from a study of blood T cell repertoires in COVID-19. Across the whole study: The study drew acute and convalescent COVID-19 samples from the United States, Italy and Spain. From T cells, B-cell-depleted T cells, or PBMCs came the material, which was cDNA or gDNA.

With 0 bases clipped from V and 0 bases from J, the junction kept 6 bases outside the gene matches. CDR1 and CDR2 (germline): WNHNN, SYGVQD (reference sequence). The CDR3 sequence is 18 residues long. Authors' methods: Nucleated cell counts were estimated from reference gene primer amplification. The assay was immunoSEQ multiplex PCR, and TCRdb's table has in-frame clones only and misses some. D and trimming come from the DNA, and the V and J calls and clone size come from that table. Here the sample spans under 150,000 clones, around 88% being singletons. The sequenced sample consisted of peripheral blood. The genes are TRBV10-1 and TRBJ2-1; 9 nucleotides agree with TRBD2. This sequence originates from a human donor in a cohort sampled during active COVID-19. The CDR3 protein is CASSESLAGASSYNEQFF. CDR3 in DNA: TGCGCCAGCAGTGAGTCCTTAGCGGGGGCCAGCTCCTACAATGAGCAGTTCTTC.